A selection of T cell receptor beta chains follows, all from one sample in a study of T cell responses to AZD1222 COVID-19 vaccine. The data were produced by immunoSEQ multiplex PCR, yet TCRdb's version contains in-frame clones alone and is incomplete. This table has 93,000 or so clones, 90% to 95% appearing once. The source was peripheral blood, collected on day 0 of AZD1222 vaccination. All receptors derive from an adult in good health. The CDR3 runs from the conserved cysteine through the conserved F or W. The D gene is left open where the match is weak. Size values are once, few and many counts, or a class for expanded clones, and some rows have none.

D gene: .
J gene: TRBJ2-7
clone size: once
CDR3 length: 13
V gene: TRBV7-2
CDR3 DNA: TGTGCCAGCAGCCACCAGACAGAATACGAGCAGTACTTC
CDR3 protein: CASSHQTEYEQYF

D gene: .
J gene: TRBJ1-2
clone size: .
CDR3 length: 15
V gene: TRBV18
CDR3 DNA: TGTGCCAGCTCTCTCGACGGCCAGCGGGACTATGGCTACACCTTC
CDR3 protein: CASSLDGQRDYGYTF

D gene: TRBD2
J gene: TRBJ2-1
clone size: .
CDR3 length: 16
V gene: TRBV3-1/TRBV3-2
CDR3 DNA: TGTGCCAGCAGCCTGAAACTAGCGCTTAAAAACAATGAGCAGTTCTTC
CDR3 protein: CASSLKLALKNNEQFF

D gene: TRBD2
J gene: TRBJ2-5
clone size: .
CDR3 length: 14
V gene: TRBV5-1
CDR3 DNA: TGCGCCAGCAGTCCTAGCGGAGATCAAGAGACCCAGTACTTC
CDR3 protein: CASSPSGDQETQYF

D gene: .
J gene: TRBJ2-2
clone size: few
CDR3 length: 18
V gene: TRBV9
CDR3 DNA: TGTGCCAGCAGCCTAGACTCTGGGAGGCCGGTTGGCACCGGGGAGCTGTTTTTT
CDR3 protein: CASSLDSGRPVGTGELFF

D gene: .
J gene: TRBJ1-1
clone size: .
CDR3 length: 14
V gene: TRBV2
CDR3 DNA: TGTGCCAGCAGTGAAGGTCAGGGGATCACTGAAGCTTTCTTT
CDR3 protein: CASSEGQGITEAFF

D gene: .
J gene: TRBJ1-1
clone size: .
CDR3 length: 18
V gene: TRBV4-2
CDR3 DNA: TGTGCCAGCAGCCAAGTTGCAGAGTATCTAAAAGGGGACACTGAAGCTTTCTTT
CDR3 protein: CASSQVAEYLKGDTEAFF

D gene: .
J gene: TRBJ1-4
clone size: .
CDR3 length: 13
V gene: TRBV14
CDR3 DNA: TGTGCCAGCAGCCGTGGGATGGGTGAAAAACTGTTTTTT
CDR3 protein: CASSRGMGEKLFF

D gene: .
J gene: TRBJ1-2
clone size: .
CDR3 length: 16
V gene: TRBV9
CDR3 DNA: TGTGCCAGCAGCGTAGACGGACACACATCCGAATATGGCTACACCTTC
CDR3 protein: CASSVDGHTSEYGYTF

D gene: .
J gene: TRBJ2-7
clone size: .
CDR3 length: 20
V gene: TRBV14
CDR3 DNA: TGTGCCAGCAGCCAAGATGGGGACAGGAAAGATAGCGGGTACTCCTACGAGCAGTACTTC
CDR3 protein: CASSQDGDRKDSGYSYEQYF

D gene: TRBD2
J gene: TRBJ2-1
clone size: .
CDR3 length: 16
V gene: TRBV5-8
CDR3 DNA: TGTGCCAGCTATCGGACTAGCGGGAGAAGTGAGAATGAGCAGTTCTTC
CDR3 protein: CASYRTSGRSENEQFF

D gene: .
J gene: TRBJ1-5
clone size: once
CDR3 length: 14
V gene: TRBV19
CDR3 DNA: TGTGCCAGTAAAGCGGGTCGGGTCAATCAGCCCCAGCATTTT
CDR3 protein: CASKAGRVNQPQHF

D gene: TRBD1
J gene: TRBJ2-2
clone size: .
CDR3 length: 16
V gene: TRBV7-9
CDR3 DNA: TGTGCCAGCAGCTACCCGGGACAGGTTAACACCGGGGAGCTGTTTTTT
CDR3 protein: CASSYPGQVNTGELFF

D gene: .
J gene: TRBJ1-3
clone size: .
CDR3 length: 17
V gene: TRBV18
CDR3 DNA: TGTGCCAGCTCACCAGGGAACGTCCGATTTGGGGGAAACACCATATATTTT
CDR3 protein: CASSPGNVRFGGNTIYF

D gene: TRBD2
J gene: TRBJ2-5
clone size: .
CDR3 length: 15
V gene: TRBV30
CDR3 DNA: TGTGCCTGGACTGGGACTAGCGGGAGAGGGGAGACCCAGTACTTC
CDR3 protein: CAWTGTSGRGETQYF

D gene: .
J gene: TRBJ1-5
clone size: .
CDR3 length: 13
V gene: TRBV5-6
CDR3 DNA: TGTGCCAGCAGCTTATCCAGAGCTCAGCCCCAGCATTTT
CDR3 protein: CASSLSRAQPQHF

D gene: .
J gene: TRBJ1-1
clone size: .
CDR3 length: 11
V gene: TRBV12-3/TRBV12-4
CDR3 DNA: TGTGCCAGCAGGGTGAACACTGAAGCTTTCTTT
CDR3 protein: CASRVNTEAFF

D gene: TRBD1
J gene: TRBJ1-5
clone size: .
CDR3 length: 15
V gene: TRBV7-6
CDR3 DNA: TGTGCCAGCAGCTTGGGACAGGGGCTGAATCAGCCCCAGCATTTT
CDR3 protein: CASSLGQGLNQPQHF

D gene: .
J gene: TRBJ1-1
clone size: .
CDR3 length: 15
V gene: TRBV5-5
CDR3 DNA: TGTGCCAGCAGCTTGGGCAGGAGGGAGGACACTGAAGCTTTCTTT
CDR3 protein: CASSLGRREDTEAFF

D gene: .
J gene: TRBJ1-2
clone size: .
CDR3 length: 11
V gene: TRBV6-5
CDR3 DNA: TGTGCCAGCAAAGAGGATTATGGCTACACCTTC
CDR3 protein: CASKEDYGYTF

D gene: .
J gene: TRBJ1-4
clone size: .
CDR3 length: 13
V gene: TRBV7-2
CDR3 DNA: TGTGCCAGCAGCGGTCAGGGCTACGAAAAACTGTTTTTT
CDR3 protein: CASSGQGYEKLFF

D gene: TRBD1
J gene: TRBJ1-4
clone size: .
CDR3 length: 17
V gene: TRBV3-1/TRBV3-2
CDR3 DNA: TGTGCCAGCAGCCAAGGAGTCCCGGGGACAGGGCCCGAAAAACTGTTTTTT
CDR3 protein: CASSQGVPGTGPEKLFF

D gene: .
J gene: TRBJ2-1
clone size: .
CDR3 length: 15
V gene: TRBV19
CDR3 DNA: TGTGCCAGTACCCGGGGCGGAGGCTCCTACAATGAGCAGTTCTTC
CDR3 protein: CASTRGGGSYNEQFF

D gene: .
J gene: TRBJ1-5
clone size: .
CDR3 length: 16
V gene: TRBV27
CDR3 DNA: TGTGCCAGCATCAAAGGGGGGGGTTGGAGCAATCAGCCCCAGCATTTT
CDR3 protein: CASIKGGGWSNQPQHF

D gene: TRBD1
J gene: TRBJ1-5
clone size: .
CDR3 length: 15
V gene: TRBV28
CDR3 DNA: TGTGCCAGCAGTTCTACAGGGGGCGGGAGTCAGCCCCAGCATTTT
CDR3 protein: CASSSTGGGSQPQHF

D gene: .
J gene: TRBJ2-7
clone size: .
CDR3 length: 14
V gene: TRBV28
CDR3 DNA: TGTGCCAGCAGTTTCCCAGGGGCAGCCTACGAGCAGTACTTC
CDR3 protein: CASSFPGAAYEQYF

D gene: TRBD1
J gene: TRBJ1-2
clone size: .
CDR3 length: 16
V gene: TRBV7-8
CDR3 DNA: TGTGCCAGCAGCTTAGCGAGGACAGGCCTGAACTATGGCTACACCTTC
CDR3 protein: CASSLARTGLNYGYTF

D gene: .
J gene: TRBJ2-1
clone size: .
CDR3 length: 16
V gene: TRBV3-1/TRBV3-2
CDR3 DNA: TGTGCCAGCAGCCAAGTGGGTACGCGGGGCTACAATGAGCAGTTCTTC
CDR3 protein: CASSQVGTRGYNEQFF

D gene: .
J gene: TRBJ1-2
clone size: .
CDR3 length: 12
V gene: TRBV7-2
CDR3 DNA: TGTGCCAGCAGCTTAATGGGCTATGGCTACACCTTC
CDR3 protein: CASSLMGYGYTF

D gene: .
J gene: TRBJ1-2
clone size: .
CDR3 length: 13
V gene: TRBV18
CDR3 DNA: TGTGCCAGCTCACCAAGAACGGTCCGTGACTACACCTTC
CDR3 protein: CASSPRTVRDYTF

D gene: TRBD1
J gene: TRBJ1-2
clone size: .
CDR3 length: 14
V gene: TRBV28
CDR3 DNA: TGTGCCAGAGGACAGGGAGTATCTAACTATGGCTACACCTTC
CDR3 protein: CARGQGVSNYGYTF

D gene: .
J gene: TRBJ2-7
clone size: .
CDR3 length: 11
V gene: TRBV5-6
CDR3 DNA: TGTGCCAGCAGCTTGAATCGCGAGCAGTACTTC
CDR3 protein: CASSLNREQYF

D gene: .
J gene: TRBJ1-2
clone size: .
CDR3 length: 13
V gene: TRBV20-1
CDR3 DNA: TGCAGTGCTAATGACCCAGACTCCTATGGCTACACCTTC
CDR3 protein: CSANDPDSYGYTF